The T cell receptor (beta chain) under discussion was sequenced for a study of sequential checkpoint blockade in melanoma. About the study: Randomization was 1:1 between first-line nivolumab→ipilimumab and ipilimumab→nivolumab. After both sequences, patients received maintenance nivolumab.

Indicated treatment: randomized to nivolumab then ipilimumab (arm A) or the reverse (arm B). Sorted cells were live CD3+CD8+, lacking CD19 and CD56, from PBMCs. Sequencing was performed with immunoSEQ multiplex PCR; in TCRdb, only in-frame clones are kept and a portion is missing. The table has some 10,000 clones, roughly four fifths seen once. Germline assignment: CDR1 SGHDT and CDR2 YYEEEE. The CDR3 is 13 residues long. V was cut by 4 bases and J by 9 bases, with 16 bases left in between. This specimen consisted of CD8+ T cells sorted from blood (inferred from file names), obtained from a patient given nivolumab and ipilimumab in sequence. The sequence came from a human donor with melanoma. The gene calls are TRBV5-6 and TRBJ1-2, with D possibly being TRBD1 (6 bases). The CDR3 reads CASSTTGINSYTF. The CDR3 nucleotides read TGTGCCAGCAGCACTACAGGGATTAACAGCTACACCTTC.